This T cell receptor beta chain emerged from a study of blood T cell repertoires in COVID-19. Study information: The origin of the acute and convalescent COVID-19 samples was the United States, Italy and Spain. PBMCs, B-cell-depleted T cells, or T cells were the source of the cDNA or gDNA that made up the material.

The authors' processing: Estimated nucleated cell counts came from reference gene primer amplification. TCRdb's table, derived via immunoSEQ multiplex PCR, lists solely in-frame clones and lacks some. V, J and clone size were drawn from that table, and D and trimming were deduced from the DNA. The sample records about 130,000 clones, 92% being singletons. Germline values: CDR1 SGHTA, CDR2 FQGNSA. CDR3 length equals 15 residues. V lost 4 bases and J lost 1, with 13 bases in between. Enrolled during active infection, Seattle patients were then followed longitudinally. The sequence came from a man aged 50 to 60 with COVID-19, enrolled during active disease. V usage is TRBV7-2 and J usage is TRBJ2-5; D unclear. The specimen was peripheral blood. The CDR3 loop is CASSSIVGAQETQYF. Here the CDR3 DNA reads TGTGCCAGCAGCTCGATTGTAGGAGCCCAAGAGACCCAGTACTTC.